This T cell receptor (beta chain) was identified during a study of response to subunit inactivated influenza vaccine. Each CDR3 protein is one row after TCRdb ran MiXCR on the RT-PCR reads. The data show fewer than 650,000 distinct CDR3 sequences, around 13% seen once. Study-level results: Authors suggested each seasonal influenza vaccination recruits few new T cells.

This clonotype occurred many times. Its target is unknown. Germline values: CDR1 KGHSH, CDR2 LQKENI. This CDR3 comprises 14 residues. Trimming removed 4 bases from V and 4 bases from J, with 13 bases in between. The source was PBMCs from blood, collected roughly 45 days after vaccination. The TCR comes from a man between 45 and 60 years old who received an inactivated influenza vaccine. The chain combines TRBV18 with TRBJ1-1; D gene ambiguous. The DNA for the CDR3 is TGTGCCAGCTCACAGGTCGGAAGGGTCACTGAAGCTTTCTTT. It yields the protein CASSQVGRVTEAFF.